This T cell receptor beta chain was retrieved from a study of shared clonotypes between healthy human individuals. The assay was immunoSEQ multiplex PCR, and TCRdb's table has in-frame clones only and misses some. The profile shows more than 2 million clones, roughly 95% of them singletons. Between the trimmed V and J ends, which lost 2 bases and 8 bases, there was a span of 12 bases. This CDR3 region has 14 residues. Germline V lookup: CDR1 MNHNY, CDR2 SVGAGI (reference sequence). Sequences were obtained from naive CD4+ T cells sorted from blood. Subset reported: CD45RA+ positively selected. J is TRBJ2-2 and V is TRBV6-6; the D gene is possibly TRBD1 (6 bases). The TCR comes from a man younger than 30 in good health. CDR3 region: CASSYGTRVGELFF. CDR3 DNA sequence: TGTGCCAGCAGTTACGGGACACGGGTTGGGGAGCTGTTTTTT.